Shown below are 15 T cell receptor beta chains from a single sample sequenced in a study of shared T cell receptors in the human thymus. Assay: immunoSEQ multiplex PCR; the TCRdb copy retains only in-frame clones and omits some. The profile shows around 730,000 clones, 75% to 90% of them singletons. In addition, the sample was reused for a study of human thymus T cells.

Source material: thymocytes. These receptors all stem from a girl under three years old with a congenital heart defect.

The chain joins TRBV28 to TRBJ1-4; D is unclear. This CDR3 spans 17 amino acids. Trimming shortened V by 4 bases and J by 3 bases, and 18 bases separated the two germline ends. The germline gives CDR1 MDHEN, CDR2 SYDVKM. The CDR3 DNA reads as TGTGCCAGCAGTTCCCCCCCCCGGTCGGAGTCTAATGAAAAACTGTTTTTT. Translation: CASSSPPRSESNEKLFF.

This clone occurred once. The CDR3 DNA reads TGCGCCAGCAGCTTACTGACTAGCGGGGGGGCCGGGGAATGCGATGAGCAGTTCTTC. It encodes CASSLLTSGGAGECDEQFF. The chain has TRBV5-1 and TRBJ2-1; 14 bases align to TRBD2. The CDR3 totals 19 residues. The junction had 15 bases not matched to a gene; V was cut back by 2 bases and J by 8 bases. Germline V gives CDR1 SGHRS, CDR2 YFSETQ. Based on the CDR3 plus reference TRBV5-1 and TRBJ2-1, the full variable domain is KAGVTQTPRYLIKTRGQQVTLSCSPISGHRSVSWYQQTPGQGLQFLFEYFSETQRNKGNFPGRFSGRQFSNSRSEMNVSTLELGDSALYLCASSLLTSGGAGECDEQFFGPGTRLTVL.

The chain couples TRBV27 to TRBJ1-1, with TRBD1 as a possible D gene (6 bases). Trimming removed 7 bases from V and 1 base from J, with 28 bases in between. Germline lookup yields CDR1 MNHEY and CDR2 SMNVEV (reference sequence). The length of the CDR3 is 19 residues. The CDR3 loop reads CASTQGGGHSPEGNTEAFF. The CDR3 DNA reads as TGTGCCAGCACCCAAGGGGGGGGACACTCCCCCGAAGGGAACACTGAAGCTTTCTTT.

This chain connects TRBV6-6 to TRBJ2-5; 9 positions agree with TRBD2. The CDR3 length is 15 residues. V dropped 7 bases and J dropped 2; count of bases not matched to a gene: 8. In germline, CDR1 is MNHNY, CDR2 SVGAGI (reference sequence). The CDR3 DNA sequence: TGTGCCAGCACCGGACTAGCGCGGAAGCAAGAGACCCAGTACTTC. It is translated as CASTGLARKQETQYF.

This chain links TRBV9 with TRBJ2-1, with TRBD2 matching 8 bases. The ends lost 0 bases at V and 5 bases at J; junction bases unmatched: 7. The germline gives CDR1 SGDLS, CDR2 YYNGEE. The CDR3 loop spans 16 amino acids. For the CDR3, the DNA is TGTGCCAGCAGCGTAGATACGGGGGGGCCCCACAATGAGCAGTTCTTC. Translation gives CASSVDTGGPHNEQFF.

Only one count was recorded for this clone. This chain uses TRBV5-5 with TRBJ2-3, with 11 bases lining up with TRBD1. The CDR3 loop spans 17 amino acids. Trimming at V came to 7 bases and at J to 3 bases, leaving 13 bases not matched to a gene. The germline CDR1 and CDR2 sequences are SGHKS and YYEKEE (reference sequence). CDR3 in amino acids: CASVLTTDRGHTDTQYF. CDR3 in DNA: TGTGCCAGCGTATTGACCACGGACAGGGGGCATACAGATACGCAGTATTTT.

This clone has just one count. V usage is TRBV6-1 and J usage is TRBJ2-2; no clear D gene. In germline, CDR1 is MNHNS, CDR2 SASEGT. The CDR3 runs to 13 residues. V was clipped by 5 bases and J by 4 bases, with 8 bases between them. The CDR3 region is CASSPPGTGELFF. The CDR3 DNA is TGTGCCAGCAGTCCCCCAGGCACCGGGGAGCTGTTTTTT.

This clone is a singleton in its sample. The chain has TRBV5-1 and TRBJ2-5; tentatively, D is TRBD1 (6 bases). The CDR3 sequence is 14 residues long. Germline CDR1 reads SGHRS; CDR2 reads YFSETQ. V shed 4 bases and J shed 1 base, with 11 bases lying between them. Here the CDR3 reads CASSPGTFQETQYF. The CDR3, as DNA: TGCGCCAGCAGCCCCGGGACATTCCAAGAGACCCAGTACTTC.

This clone showed up just once. The rearrangement joins TRBV7-2 to TRBJ1-2; D unclear. Trimming left V 3 bases short and J 13 bases short, with 15 bases between. Germline CDR1 SGHTA, CDR2 FQGNSA. This CDR3 comprises 12 residues. Written as DNA, the CDR3 is TGTGCCAGCAGCTTGCGGCGGAGGCCGGGCACCTTC. Amino acids: CASSLRRRPGTF.

The chain couples TRBV5-1 to TRBJ2-7; TRBD2 matches at 13 bases. Germline V gene sequence: CDR1 SGHRS, CDR2 YFSETQ. CDR3 size: 15 residues. The J segment lost 3 bases and the V segment lost 4 bases, leaving 4 bases of the junction unmatched. For the CDR3, the DNA is TGCGCCAGCAGCGCAGGGACTAGCGGGGACTACGAGCAGTACTTC. Translating gives CASSAGTSGDYEQYF.

CDR3: CASSVEDRTRPQEAFF. The CDR3 DNA reads as TGCGCCAGCAGCGTGGAGGACAGGACCAGACCCCAAGAAGCTTTCTTT. The chain joins TRBV5-1 to TRBJ1-1, with 7 bases matching TRBD1. The ends lost 4 bases at V and 8 bases at J; junction bases unmatched: 17. Per the germline V gene, CDR1 is SGHRS and CDR2 is YFSETQ. This CDR3 has 16 residues.

The gene calls are TRBV5-6 and TRBJ1-6; TRBD1 agrees at 10 bases. The ends lost 6 bases at V and 10 bases at J; junction bases unmatched: 4. The length of the CDR3 is 13 residues. CDR1 is SGHDT, CDR2 YYEEEE, per germline. CDR3 protein: CASMGQGRSPLHF. The DNA of the CDR3 is TGTGCCAGCATGGGACAGGGGAGATCACCCCTCCACTTT. The complete variable domain, with remaining parts taken from reference TRBV5-6 and TRBJ1-6, reads DAGVTQSPTHLIKTRGQQVTLRCSPKSGHDTVSWYQQALGQGPQFIFQYYEEEERQRGNFPDRFSGHQFPNYSSELNVNALLLGDSALYLCASMGQGRSPLHFGNGTRLTVT.

The chain uses TRBV27 and TRBJ2-1, with D perhaps matching TRBD1 (6 bases). V was clipped by 7 bases and J by 0 bases, with 16 bases between them. Per the germline V gene, CDR1 is MNHEY and CDR2 is SMNVEV (reference sequence). This CDR3 contains 16 residues. CDR3 region: CASTPGTPFSYNEQFF. CDR3 sequence (DNA): TGTGCCAGCACCCCCGGGACACCGTTCTCCTACAATGAGCAGTTCTTC.

The chain employs TRBV6-5 and TRBJ1-6; D is possibly TRBD1 (6 bases). In germline, CDR1 is MNHEY, CDR2 SVGAGI. Trimming stripped 4 bases from V and 7 bases from J, with 17 bases between. This CDR3 spans 16 amino acids. CDR3 in amino acids: CASSWVLGASNSPLHF. The CDR3 DNA sequence: TGTGCCAGCAGTTGGGTCTTGGGGGCTTCGAATTCACCCCTCCACTTT.

This clone was detected once. The CDR3 spells CASSSGQGWTGELFF. CDR3 nucleotides: TGTGCCAGCAGCTCAGGACAGGGTTGGACCGGGGAGCTGTTTTTT. The chain uses TRBV11-2 and TRBJ2-2, with 8 bases aligning to TRBD1. The trim removed 4 bases at V and 5 bases at J, leaving 6 bases unmatched. Looked up from germline, CDR1 is SGHAT and CDR2 is FQNNGV. This CDR3 has 15 residues. Based on the CDR3 plus reference TRBV11-2 and TRBJ2-2, the full variable domain is EAGVAQSPRYKIIEKRQSVAFWCNPISGHATLYWYQQILGQGPKLLIQFQNNGVVDDSQLPKDRFSAERLKGVDSTLKIQPAKLEDSAVYLCASSSGQGWTGELFFGEGSRLTVL.